This entry lists 22 T cell receptor beta chains sequenced from one sample in a study of cytomegalovirus exposure and HLA in healthy donors. Produced via immunoSEQ multiplex PCR; TCRdb's table is partial and in-frame only. The sample lists 120,000 to 150,000 clones; about 90% were seen once. The sequencing sample was made of PBMCs. These receptors were taken from a woman aged 18-29 years in good health and CMV-seropositive.

The chain combines TRBV6-5 with TRBJ2-7, with TRBD1 matching 7 bases. With V trimmed by 6 bases and J by 1 base, 3 bases remained unmatched. The germline CDR1 and CDR2 sequences are MNHEY and SVGAGI. The CDR3 is made up of 13 amino acids. CDR3 amino acids: CASRETGSYEQYF. The CDR3, as DNA: TGTGCCAGCAGGGAGACAGGGTCCTACGAGCAGTACTTC.

The chain is built from TRBV5-1 and TRBJ2-5, with TRBD2 matching over 9 bases. Germline values: CDR1 SGHRS, CDR2 YFSETQ. The CDR3 extends over 14 amino acids. The J segment lost 2 bases and the V segment lost 4 bases, leaving 3 bases of the junction unmatched. CDR3 region: CASSSGGWQETQYF. The CDR3 DNA follows: TGCGCCAGCAGCAGCGGGGGGTGGCAAGAGACCCAGTACTTC.

The J gene is TRBJ1-1, the V gene TRBV5-1; 9 bases match TRBD1. The ends lost 4 bases at V and 3 bases at J; junction bases unmatched: 1. Germline V gene data show CDR1 as SGHRS and CDR2 as YFSETQ. This CDR3 spans 13 amino acids. CDR3 sequence (DNA): TGCGCCAGCAGCAGGACAGGGGACACTGAAGCTTTCTTT. Translation: CASSRTGDTEAFF.

V is TRBV15 and J is TRBJ2-7, with TRBD1 as a possible D gene (6 bases). Germline V gives CDR1 LNHNV, CDR2 YYDKDF (reference sequence). Trimming cost V 1 base and J 0 bases, with 16 bases left between them. CDR3 length equals 17 residues. As DNA, the CDR3 is TGTGCCACCAGCAGAGCAGTTCAGGCAGGGGACTCCTACGAGCAGTACTTC. It specifies CATSRAVQAGDSYEQYF.

J is TRBJ1-5 and V is TRBV6-5; TRBD1 matches at 11 bases. The CDR3 is 13 amino acids. Germline V gene lookup returns CDR1 MNHEY and CDR2 SVGAGI. V shed 7 bases, J shed 6 bases, and the junction held 2 bases outside the gene matches. CDR3 loop: CASKGQGGQPQHF. The CDR3 bases are TGTGCCAGCAAGGGACAGGGGGGTCAGCCCCAGCATTTT.

V and J are TRBV7-6 and TRBJ2-3; D gene ambiguous. This CDR3 is built from 16 residues. Between the trimmed V and J ends, which lost 6 bases and 4 bases, there was a span of 20 bases. Germline values: CDR1 SGHVS, CDR2 FNYEAQ. CDR3 residues: CASRPVINSPPDTQYF. The CDR3 DNA follows: TGTGCCAGCAGACCGGTAATCAACAGCCCTCCAGATACGCAGTATTTT.

The chain is built from TRBV14 and TRBJ2-7; 8 nucleotides match TRBD2. CDR1 and CDR2 (germline): SGHDN, FVKESK. The CDR3 spans 17 residues. The trim removed 2 bases at V and 1 base at J, leaving 10 bases unmatched. CDR3 protein: CASSQPRGGGLSYEQYF. CDR3 DNA sequence: TGTGCCAGCAGCCAACCCAGGGGCGGGGGGCTATCCTACGAGCAGTACTTC.

On this clone itself: Compared with germline, one end of the junction differs, possibly owing to a read error. V usage is TRBV7-7 and J usage is TRBJ2-3; D is unresolved. Germline CDR1 SSHAT, CDR2 FNYEAQ (reference sequence). The CDR3 has 13 amino acids. The CDR3 nucleotides are TGTGCTAGCAGCTTACCGAGCACAGATACGCAGTATTTT. Protein sequence: CASSLPSTDTQYF.

This clone was detected once. The chain couples TRBV27 to TRBJ2-5; TRBD2 might be the D (6 bases). V lost 3 bases, J lost 5 bases, and 13 bases lay in between. Per germline, CDR1 MNHEY and CDR2 SMNVEV (reference sequence). CDR3 length equals 14 residues. The CDR3 here is CASSLGTRAETQYF. The CDR3 region has the DNA TGTGCCAGCAGTTTGGGGACTCGGGCGGAGACCCAGTACTTC.

The chain has TRBV5-1 and TRBJ2-3, with TRBD2 as a possible D gene (7 bases). This CDR3 region has 16 residues. Trimming removed 0 bases at V and 5 bases at J, with 16 bases between. Germline V gives CDR1 SGHRS, CDR2 YFSETQ. The DNA for the CDR3 is TGCGCCAGCAGCTTGGCCTTGGGGGGGCGGAGAGATACGCAGTATTTT. Protein: CASSLALGGRRDTQYF.

The chain is built from TRBV11-2 and TRBJ2-2, with TRBD1 as a possible D gene (5 bases). The V gene's germline CDR1 is SGHAT and CDR2 FQNNGV. Trimming stripped 5 bases from V and 1 base from J, with 8 bases between. This CDR3 region has 14 residues. Written as DNA, the CDR3 is TGTGCCAGCAGCAGGGGTCGGAACACCGGGGAGCTGTTTTTT. Translating gives CASSRGRNTGELFF.

The V and J genes are TRBV18 and TRBJ2-3; maybe TRBD2 (5 bases). The CDR3 totals 16 residues. Germline V gives CDR1 KGHSH, CDR2 LQKENI. V dropped 3 bases and J dropped 6 bases, with 19 bases sitting between them. The CDR3 DNA reads as TGTGCCAGCTCACCGGGAGTTCGAGGGATGTTGGATACGCAGTATTTT. The encoded protein is CASSPGVRGMLDTQYF.

The genes are TRBV5-6 and TRBJ1-3, with unresolved D. The germline V and J ends were trimmed by 4 bases and 0 bases, with 8 bases remaining between them. Germline V gene lookup returns CDR1 SGHDT and CDR2 YYEEEE. This CDR3 comprises 14 residues. The CDR3 DNA sequence: TGTGCCAGCAGCAGCGGTCTCTCTGGAAACACCATATATTTT. Translating it yields CASSSGLSGNTIYF.

This sequence joins TRBV7-6 and TRBJ2-2; 7 nucleotides match TRBD1. From germline, CDR1 is SGHVS and CDR2 FNYEAQ. Trimming at V came to 5 bases and at J to 6 bases, leaving 9 bases not matched to a gene. The length of the CDR3 is 15 residues. The CDR3: CASSRQGRRAGELFF. The CDR3 nucleotides are TGTGCCAGCAGCAGACAGGGACGCCGGGCCGGGGAGCTGTTTTTT.

V usage is TRBV30 and J usage is TRBJ2-7, with 8 bases lining up with TRBD1. This CDR3 spans 19 amino acids. The germline gives CDR1 GTSNPN, CDR2 SVGIG (reference sequence). The junction had 22 bases not matched to a gene; V was cut back by 0 bases and J by 6 bases. This chain's CDR3 is CAWSVLTPRWTGYRREQYF. The CDR3 DNA is TGTGCCTGGAGTGTCCTAACCCCCCGGTGGACAGGGTATCGTCGCGAGCAGTACTTC. Using reference TRBV30 and TRBJ2-7 for the parts outside the CDR3, the full variable domain is SQTIHQWPATLVQPVGSPLSLECTVEGTSNPNLYWYRQAAGRGLQLLFYSVGIGQISSEVPQNLSASRPQDRQFILSSKKLLLSDSGFYLCAWSVLTPRWTGYRREQYFGPGTRLTVT.

The chain is built from TRBV30 and TRBJ2-7; D ambiguous. The CDR3 runs to 14 residues. Looked up from germline, CDR1 is GTSNPN and CDR2 is SVGIG (reference sequence). The germline V and J ends were trimmed by 0 bases and 3 bases, with 12 bases remaining between them. The CDR3: CAWSVLRNSYEQYF. The CDR3 DNA reads as TGTGCCTGGAGTGTACTGAGAAACAGCTACGAGCAGTACTTC.

This clone was seen once. The rearrangement joins TRBV5-1 to TRBJ2-7; 10 bases map to TRBD1. This CDR3 contains 12 residues. From germline, CDR1 is SGHRS and CDR2 YFSETQ. The V segment lost 7 bases and the J segment 3 bases; nucleotides outside the gene matches: 1. The chain's CDR3 is CASGDRGYEQYF. CDR3 sequence (DNA): TGCGCCAGCGGGGACAGGGGCTACGAGCAGTACTTC.

The chain carries TRBV6-5 and TRBJ2-5; 9 nucleotides agree with TRBD2. V shed 5 bases and J 4 bases; nucleotides not matched to a gene: 8. Per the germline V gene, CDR1 is MNHEY and CDR2 is SVGAGI. The CDR3 consists of 15 residues. The CDR3 reads CASSPTGTSRETQYF. The CDR3 region has the DNA TGTGCCAGCAGTCCCACTGGGACTAGCAGAGAGACCCAGTACTTC.

This rearrangement joins TRBV6-1 to TRBJ2-5, with TRBD2 matching over 13 bases. This CDR3 has 15 residues. V lost 3 bases, J lost 5 bases, and 3 bases stayed unmatched. The germline gives CDR1 MNHNS, CDR2 SASEGT. This CDR3 is CASSDQLAGGETQYF. The CDR3 nucleotides read TGTGCCAGCAGTGACCAACTAGCGGGGGGGGAGACCCAGTACTTC.

V and J are TRBV28 and TRBJ2-3; unclear D gene. This CDR3 has 15 residues. V was shortened by 8 bases and J by 0 bases, with 15 bases between the two germline ends. CDR1 and CDR2 from the germline V gene are MDHEN and SYDVKM. Here the CDR3 reads CASRLAVPSTDTQYF. The CDR3 nucleotides read TGTGCCAGCCGTCTGGCGGTTCCAAGCACAGATACGCAGTATTTT.

CDR3 in amino acids: CASSVDRGAAFF. For the CDR3, the DNA is TGTGCCAGCAGCGTAGACAGGGGAGCAGCTTTCTTT. V is TRBV9 and J is TRBJ1-1, with 7 bases identical to TRBD1. The J segment lost 10 bases and the V segment lost 0 bases, leaving 3 bases of the junction unmatched. Germline CDR1 is SGDLS and CDR2 is YYNGEE. The CDR3 has 12 amino acids.

The chain combines TRBV6-1 with TRBJ1-1; no clear D. The V and J ends lost 2 bases and 0 bases respectively, with 7 bases between them. CDR3 length equals 14 residues. Germline V lookup: CDR1 MNHNS, CDR2 SASEGT. The CDR3 sequence is CASSEQNVNTEAFF. CDR3 DNA sequence: TGTGCCAGCAGTGAACAGAACGTGAACACTGAAGCTTTCTTT.